This section outlines one TCR beta chain sequence together with its context. This sample was taken from a study of blood T cell repertoires in COVID-19. Turning to the study itself: Italy, Spain and the United States were the sources of the convalescent and acute COVID-19 samples. T cells, B-cell-depleted T cells, or PBMCs supplied cDNA or gDNA.

Germline V gene lookup returns CDR1 SGDLS and CDR2 YYNGEE. The ends were cut back, 4 bases at V and 5 bases at J, with 18 bases in the middle. This CDR3 is 16 amino acids long. Original analysis: Reference gene primer amplification in the assay estimated nucleated cell counts. Assay: immunoSEQ multiplex PCR; the TCRdb copy retains only in-frame clones and omits some. V and J calls and clone size are given by that table; D and trimming were obtained from the DNA. The sample records 450,000 to 500,000 clones, 70% to 90% being singletons. The specimen sequenced was peripheral blood. The chain carries TRBV9 and TRBJ1-4; a weak D match, TRBD1 (5 bases). The TCR sequence derives from a human donor in a cohort sampled during active COVID-19. DNA of the CDR3: TGTGCCAGCAGCCCGCATTCCCAGGGAATAAATGAAAAACTGTTTTTT. Its translation is CASSPHSQGINEKLFF.